In this sample, the clone carrying this TCR beta chain is medium-sized. Its antigen is not identified. This sample also contains other DNA sequences that code for the same CDR3. The sample belongs to a study of CD8+ T cells in alopecia areata. Study-wide findings and caveats: An increase in clonality over normal scalp was evident in lesional scalp, especially alopecia totalis/universalis.

RNA was extracted and reverse transcribed into cDNA as the sequencing template. Clones were read by immunoSEQ multiplex PCR, and TCRdb kept only the in-frame ones, dropping some. Here the sample spans 90,000 to 150,000 clones, around 61% being singletons. Germline loops: CDR1 LNHDA, CDR2 SQIVND (reference sequence). This CDR3 is 14 amino acids long. Between the trimmed V and J ends, which lost 3 bases and 0 bases, there was a span of 6 bases. This sequence originates from a human donor in good health. The sequencing sample was made of CD4+ T cells sorted from blood. The V gene is TRBV19, the J gene TRBJ2-4; D gene ambiguous. The chain's CDR3 is CASSIAAAKNIQYF. CDR3 nucleotide sequence: TGTGCCAGTAGTATTGCGGCAGCCAAAAACATTCAGTACTTC.